This TCR beta chain stems from a study of T cell responses to AZD1222 COVID-19 vaccine. General study points: Across the whole spike, CD4 TCRs peaked at regions 160-218 and 743-854.

Profiled with immunoSEQ multiplex PCR; TCRdb holds only in-frame clones, not every one. In the table there are about 190,000 clones, about 92% of which are singletons. The table lists this clone with a few counts. What it binds is unknown. Germline loops: CDR1 LGHDT, CDR2 YNNKEL (reference sequence). The CDR3 totals 19 residues. Trimming took 0 bases from V and 3 from J; bases not matched to a gene: 17. Sample: peripheral blood, taken 28 days after the second dose of the MenACWY control vaccine. This receptor was taken from an adult who received the MenACWY meningococcal vaccine as a control. This chain uses TRBV3-1 (or the pseudogene TRBV3-2) with TRBJ2-7; 7 nucleotides match TRBD2. In DNA, the CDR3 is TGTGCCAGCAGCCAAGAGGCGGTCTCTGGAGCGGGACGGGGCTACGAGCAGTACTTC. Its protein is CASSQEAVSGAGRGYEQYF.